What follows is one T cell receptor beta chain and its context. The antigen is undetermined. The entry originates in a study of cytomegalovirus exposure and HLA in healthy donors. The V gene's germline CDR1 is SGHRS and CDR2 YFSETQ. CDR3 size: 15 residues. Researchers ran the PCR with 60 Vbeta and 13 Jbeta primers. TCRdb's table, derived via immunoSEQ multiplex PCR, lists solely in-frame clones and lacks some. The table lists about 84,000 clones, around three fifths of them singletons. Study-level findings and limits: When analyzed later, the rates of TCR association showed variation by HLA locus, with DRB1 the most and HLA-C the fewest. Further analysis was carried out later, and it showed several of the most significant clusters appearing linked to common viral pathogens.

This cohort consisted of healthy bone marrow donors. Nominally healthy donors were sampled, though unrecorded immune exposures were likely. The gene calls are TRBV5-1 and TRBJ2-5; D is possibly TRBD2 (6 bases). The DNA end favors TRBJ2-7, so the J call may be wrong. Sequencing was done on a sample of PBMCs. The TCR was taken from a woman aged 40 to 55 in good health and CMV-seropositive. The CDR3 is CASSLGAGGPTEQYF. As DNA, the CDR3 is TGCGCCAGCAGCTTGGGGGCCGGGGGTCCGACCGAGCAGTACTTC.